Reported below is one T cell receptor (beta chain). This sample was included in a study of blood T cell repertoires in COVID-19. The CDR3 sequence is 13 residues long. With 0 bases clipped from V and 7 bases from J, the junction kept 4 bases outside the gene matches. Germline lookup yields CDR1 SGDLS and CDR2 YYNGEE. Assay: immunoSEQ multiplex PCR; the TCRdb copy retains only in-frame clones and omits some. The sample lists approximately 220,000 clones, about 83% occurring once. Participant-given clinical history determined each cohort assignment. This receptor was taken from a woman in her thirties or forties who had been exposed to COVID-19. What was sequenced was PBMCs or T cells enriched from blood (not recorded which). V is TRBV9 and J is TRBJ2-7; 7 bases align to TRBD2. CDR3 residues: CASSVAGSGEQYF. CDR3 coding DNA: TGTGCCAGCAGCGTAGCGGGTAGCGGGGAGCAGTACTTC.